The 19 T cell receptor beta chains below all came from one sample that was sequenced in a study of CD8 T cells in Susac syndrome. Random hexamers were used to reverse transcribe the RNA input (about 0.5 to 1 ug). Each CDR3 protein gets one entry after TCRdb re-called the immunoSEQ multiplex PCR reads with MiXCR. The sample holds about 200,000 distinct CDR3 sequences; about 94% are singletons and the top ten take roughly 0.15%. The sequencing sample was made of CD8+ T cells from PBMCs. The receptors shown here come from a human donor with multiple sclerosis.

The chain joins TRBV9 to TRBJ1-2; D remains unclear. V was cut by 2 bases and J by 6 bases, with 17 bases left in between. The CDR3 contains 15 residues. Germline-derived CDR1 and CDR2 are SGDLS and YYNGEE. CDR3 protein: CASSVNPSPRHGYTF. Written as DNA, the CDR3 is TGTGCCAGCAGCGTGAACCCTTCACCCCGGCATGGCTACACCTTC.

The chain recombines TRBV7-9 with TRBJ2-3, with 11 positions matching TRBD2. V shed 6 bases and J 4 bases; nucleotides not matched to a gene: 3. The CDR3 totals 14 residues. Looked up from germline, CDR1 is SEHNR and CDR2 is FQNEAQ (reference sequence). The CDR3 sequence: CASRTSGISDTQYF. The CDR3, as DNA: TGTGCCAGCAGGACTAGCGGGATCTCAGATACGCAGTATTTT.

With respect to this clonotype: It is likely a read error, because the conserved phenylalanine at the end of the CDR3 is missing. The chain combines TRBV24-1 with TRBJ2-1, with D possibly matching TRBD2 (5 bases). Per germline, CDR1 KGHDR and CDR2 SFDVKD. V was trimmed by 4 bases and J by 10 bases, leaving 13 bases between them. The CDR3 totals 13 residues. The CDR3 nucleotides are TGTGCCACCAGTGACGGGGTCCTGCGGGAGCAGTTCCTC. It codes for CATSDGVLREQFL.

This chain uses TRBV4-3 with TRBJ1-1; 7 bases map to TRBD1. CDR3 length equals 16 residues. Germline V lookup: CDR1 LGHNA, CDR2 YSLEER. V lost 1 base and J lost 5; bases outside the gene matches: 10. CDR3 amino acids: CASSQAAQDRRTEAFF. For the CDR3, the DNA is TGCGCCAGCAGCCAAGCGGCCCAGGACAGGCGGACTGAAGCTTTCTTT.

J is TRBJ1-2 and V is TRBV12-3 or TRBV12-4; D gene unclear. Between the trimmed V and J ends, which lost 2 bases and 3 bases, there was a span of 10 bases. This CDR3 has 14 residues. The chain's CDR3 is CASSLSSGDYGYTF. CDR3 coding DNA: TGTGCCAGCAGTTTATCTTCCGGGGACTATGGCTACACCTTC.

The chain joins TRBV12-3 or TRBV12-4 to TRBJ2-1; 7 bases line up with TRBD2. The CDR3 spans 16 residues. Unmatched junction bases numbered 10, after V lost 3 bases and J lost 5 bases. The CDR3 coding sequence is TGTGCCAGCAGTTTCTCTGGGCGAGCGGGGAACAATGAGCAGTTCTTC. Protein: CASSFSGRAGNNEQFF.

The CDR3 coding sequence is TGTGCCAGCAGCTTAGGACTAGCGGGGGGGTACTACAATGAGCAGTTCTTC. Translated, it gives CASSLGLAGGYYNEQFF. This sequence joins TRBV11-2 and TRBJ2-1; TRBD2 matches at 14 bases. Germline values: CDR1 SGHAT, CDR2 FQNNGV. The V and J ends lost 1 base and 3 bases, in that order; junction bases with no gene match: 2. The length of the CDR3 is 17 residues. Full variable domain (missing parts from reference TRBV11-2 and TRBJ2-1): EAGVAQSPRYKIIEKRQSVAFWCNPISGHATLYWYQQILGQGPKLLIQFQNNGVVDDSQLPKDRFSAERLKGVDSTLKIQPAKLEDSAVYLCASSLGLAGGYYNEQFFGPGTRLTVL.

V is TRBV7-9 and J is TRBJ1-2, with 9 nucleotides matching TRBD1. After removal of 0 bases from V and 8 bases from J, the junction contained 7 bases not matched to a gene. Per the germline V gene, CDR1 is SEHNR and CDR2 is FQNEAQ (reference sequence). The CDR3 consists of 15 residues. The CDR3 nucleotides are TGTGCCAGCAGCTTAGCGCATAGGACAGGGGACGGCTACACCTTC. Encoded protein: CASSLAHRTGDGYTF.

Worth noting for this clonotype: Mismatch with germline at one junction end may stem from a read error. The chain links TRBV6-6 to TRBJ2-7; 10 nucleotides match TRBD1. The CDR3 runs 15 residues. Germline lookup yields CDR1 MNHNY and CDR2 SVGAGI (reference sequence). The CDR3 reads CASIYRDRGVYEQYF. CDR3 bases: TGTGCCAGCATTTACCGGGACAGGGGCGTCTACGAGCAGTACTTC.

The V call is TRBV9, the J call TRBJ2-3; 12 bases are a match to TRBD2. Losses at the gene ends were 3 bases for V and 4 bases for J; bases not matched to a gene: 9. Per the germline V gene, CDR1 is SGDLS and CDR2 is YYNGEE. The CDR3 sequence is 17 residues long. The chain's CDR3 is CASSDHPSGGGPDTQYF. The CDR3 nucleotides are TGTGCCAGCAGCGACCACCCTAGCGGGGGGGGCCCAGATACGCAGTATTTT.

The chain combines TRBV6-5 with TRBJ1-2; unclear D gene. V was trimmed by 6 bases and J by 6 bases, leaving 14 bases between them. The CDR3 spans 13 residues. Germline V gives CDR1 MNHEY, CDR2 SVGAGI. In DNA, the CDR3 is TGTGCCAGCAGCCCCAAGGTACCTCATGGCTACACCTTC. It specifies CASSPKVPHGYTF.

The V gene is TRBV7-9, the J gene TRBJ1-2, with 8 nucleotides matching TRBD1. Trimming removed 1 base from V and 3 bases from J; junction bases left unmatched: 4. This CDR3 is 15 amino acids long. Germline V CDR1 and CDR2: SEHNR, FQNEAQ (reference sequence). This CDR3 reads CASSLVGDRYYGYTF. The CDR3, as DNA: TGTGCCAGCAGCTTAGTGGGGGACAGGTACTATGGCTACACCTTC.

The J gene is TRBJ2-5, the V gene TRBV5-4; 9 bases are shared with TRBD1. Germline V gives CDR1 SGHNT, CDR2 YYREEE (reference sequence). After removal of 3 bases from V and 1 base from J, the junction contained 4 bases not matched to a gene. This CDR3 region has 15 residues. The chain's CDR3 is CASSSPGQGQETQYF. CDR3 DNA sequence: TGTGCCAGCAGCTCGCCGGGACAGGGCCAAGAGACCCAGTACTTC.

This clonotype was seen only a few times. The chain couples TRBV5-6 to TRBJ1-1; D remains ambiguous. Trimming removed 2 bases at V and 5 bases at J, with 7 bases between. This CDR3 is built from 12 residues. The germline gives CDR1 SGHDT, CDR2 YYEEEE. CDR3 sequence (DNA): TGTGCCAGCAGCTTACTGTGGACTGAAGCTTTCTTT. It yields the protein CASSLLWTEAFF.

As DNA, the CDR3 is TGCAGTGCTAGAGATCGTGATATGCGGTCTTCCTACAATGAGCAGTTCTTC. This translates into CSARDRDMRSSYNEQFF. The rearrangement uses TRBV20-1 and TRBJ2-1; no firm D call. The V gene lost 0 bases and the J gene lost 1 base, with 16 bases spanning the gap. The CDR3 covers 17 residues. The germline CDR1 and CDR2 sequences are DFQATT and SNEGSKA (reference sequence).

The genes are TRBV7-9 and TRBJ2-5; maybe TRBD1 (7 bases). This CDR3 comprises 12 residues. Germline V lookup: CDR1 SEHNR, CDR2 FQNEAQ (reference sequence). Trimming cost V 11 bases and J 7 bases, with 17 bases left between them. CDR3 sequence reads: CASQGGDWTQYF. CDR3 in DNA: TGTGCCTCCCAGGGGGGTGATTGGACCCAGTACTTC.

This sequence joins TRBV29-1 and TRBJ1-1, with TRBD1 matching over 7 bases. The CDR3 totals 15 residues. V gave up 5 bases and J gave up 3 bases; unmatched junction bases: 12. The germline gives CDR1 SQVTM, CDR2 ANQGSEA. CDR3 protein: CSVSTSDRADTEAFF. CDR3 nucleotides: TGCAGCGTTTCAACTTCAGACAGGGCCGACACTGAAGCTTTCTTT.

This clonotype was recorded once. This rearrangement joins TRBV13 to TRBJ2-1; 8 positions agree with TRBD2. V shed 4 bases and J 4 bases; nucleotides not matched to a gene: 9. The CDR3 is 16 residues long. Per germline, CDR1 PRHDT and CDR2 FYEKMQ (reference sequence). CDR3 nucleotides: TGTGCCAGCAGCTCATTCCTAGCGGGTACATACAATGAGCAGTTCTTC. Protein: CASSSFLAGTYNEQFF.

This sequence joins TRBV13 and TRBJ2-5; D not certain. The CDR3 totals 14 residues. The V gene lost 2 bases and the J gene lost 5 bases, with 12 bases spanning the gap. Germline-derived CDR1 and CDR2 are PRHDT and FYEKMQ (reference sequence). The CDR3 loop reads CASSLSNPAETQYF. The CDR3 DNA follows: TGTGCCAGCAGCTTATCAAACCCGGCGGAGACCCAGTACTTC.